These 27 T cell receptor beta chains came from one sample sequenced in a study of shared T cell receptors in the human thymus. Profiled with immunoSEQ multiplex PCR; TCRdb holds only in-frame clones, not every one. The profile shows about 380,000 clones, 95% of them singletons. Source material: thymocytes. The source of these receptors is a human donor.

Here the CDR3 reads CASSVGGRSTGELFF. The CDR3 nucleotides read TGTGCCAGCAGCGTAGGTGGGCGGTCCACCGGGGAGCTGTTTTTT. The chain couples TRBV9 to TRBJ2-2; no reliable D call. CDR1 is SGDLS, CDR2 YYNGEE, per germline. V was cut by 0 bases and J by 4 bases, with 10 bases left in between. The CDR3 runs 15 residues.

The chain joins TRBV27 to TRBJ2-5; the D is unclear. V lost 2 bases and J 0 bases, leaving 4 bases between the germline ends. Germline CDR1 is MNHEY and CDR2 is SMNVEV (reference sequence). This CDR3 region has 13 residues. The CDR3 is CASSLHDQETQYF. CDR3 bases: TGTGCCAGCAGTTTACATGACCAAGAGACCCAGTACTTC.

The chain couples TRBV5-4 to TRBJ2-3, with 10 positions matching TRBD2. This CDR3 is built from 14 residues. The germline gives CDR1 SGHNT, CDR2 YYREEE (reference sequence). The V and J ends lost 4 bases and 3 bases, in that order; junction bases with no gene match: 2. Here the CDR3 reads CASSPGLATDTQYF. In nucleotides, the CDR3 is TGTGCCAGCAGCCCGGGACTAGCGACAGATACGCAGTATTTT.

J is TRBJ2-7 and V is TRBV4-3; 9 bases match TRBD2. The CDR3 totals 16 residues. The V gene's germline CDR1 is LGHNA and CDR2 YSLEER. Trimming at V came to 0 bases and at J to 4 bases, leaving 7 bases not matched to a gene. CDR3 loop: CASSQDWEREAYEQYF. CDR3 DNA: TGCGCCAGCAGCCAAGATTGGGAGCGGGAGGCGTACGAGCAGTACTTC.

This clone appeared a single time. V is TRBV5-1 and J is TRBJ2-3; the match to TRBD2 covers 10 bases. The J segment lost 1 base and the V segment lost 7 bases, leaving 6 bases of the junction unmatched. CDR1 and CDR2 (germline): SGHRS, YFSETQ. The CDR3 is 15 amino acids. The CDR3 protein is CASHTGTSGTDTQYF. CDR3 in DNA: TGCGCCAGCCACACCGGGACTAGCGGCACAGATACGCAGTATTTT.

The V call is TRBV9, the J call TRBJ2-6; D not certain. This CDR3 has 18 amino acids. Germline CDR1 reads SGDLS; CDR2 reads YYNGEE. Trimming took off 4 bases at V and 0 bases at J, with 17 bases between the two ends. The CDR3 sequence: CASSPPGYTASGANVLTF. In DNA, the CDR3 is TGTGCCAGCAGCCCTCCTGGGTACACAGCCTCTGGGGCCAACGTCCTGACTTTC.

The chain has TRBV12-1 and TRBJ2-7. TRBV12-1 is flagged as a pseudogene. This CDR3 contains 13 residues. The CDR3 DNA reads TGTGCCAGCAGCTTTTTGGGGCAGCGGGAGCAGTACTTC. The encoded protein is CASSFLGQREQYF.

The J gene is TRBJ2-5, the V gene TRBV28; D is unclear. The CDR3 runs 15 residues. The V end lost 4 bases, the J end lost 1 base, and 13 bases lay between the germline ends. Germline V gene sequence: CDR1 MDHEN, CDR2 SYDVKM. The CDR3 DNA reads TGTGCCAGCAGTTCCCACAGCTATTTCCAAGAGACCCAGTACTTC. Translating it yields CASSSHSYFQETQYF.

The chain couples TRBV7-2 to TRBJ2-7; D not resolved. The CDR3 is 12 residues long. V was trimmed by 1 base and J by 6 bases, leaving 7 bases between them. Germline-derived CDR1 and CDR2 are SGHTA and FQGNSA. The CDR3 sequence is CASSLGSSEQYF. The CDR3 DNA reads TGTGCCAGCAGCTTAGGCAGTTCCGAGCAGTACTTC. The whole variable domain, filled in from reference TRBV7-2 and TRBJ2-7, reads GAGVSQSPSNKVTEKGKDVELRCDPISGHTALYWYRQSLGQGLEFLIYFQGNSAPDKSGLPSDRFSAERTGGSVSTLTIQRTQQEDSAVYLCASSLGSSEQYFGPGTRLTVT.

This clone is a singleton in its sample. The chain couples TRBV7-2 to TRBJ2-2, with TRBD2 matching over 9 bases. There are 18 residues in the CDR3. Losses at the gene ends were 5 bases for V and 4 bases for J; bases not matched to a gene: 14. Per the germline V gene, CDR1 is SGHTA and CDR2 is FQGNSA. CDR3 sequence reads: CASSPLSGRPHITGELFF. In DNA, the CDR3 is TGTGCCAGCAGCCCCCTAAGCGGGAGGCCCCATATCACCGGGGAGCTGTTTTTT.

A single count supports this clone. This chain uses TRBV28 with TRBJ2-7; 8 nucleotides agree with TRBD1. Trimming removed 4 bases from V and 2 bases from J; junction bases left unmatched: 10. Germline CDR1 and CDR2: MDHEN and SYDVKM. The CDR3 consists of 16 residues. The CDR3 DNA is TGTGCCAGCAGTTCAATTAGGGACAGGCAGACCTACGAGCAGTACTTC. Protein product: CASSSIRDRQTYEQYF.

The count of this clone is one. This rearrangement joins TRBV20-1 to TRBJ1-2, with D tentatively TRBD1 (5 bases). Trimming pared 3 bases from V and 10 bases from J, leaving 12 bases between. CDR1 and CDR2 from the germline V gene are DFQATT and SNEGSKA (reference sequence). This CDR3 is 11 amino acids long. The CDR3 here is CSARGDVVYTF. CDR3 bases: TGCAGTGCTAGGGGGGACGTTGTCTACACCTTC.

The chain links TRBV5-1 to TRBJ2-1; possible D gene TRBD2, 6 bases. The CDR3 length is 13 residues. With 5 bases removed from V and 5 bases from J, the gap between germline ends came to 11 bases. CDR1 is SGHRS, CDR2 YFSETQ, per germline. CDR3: CASSRRADNEQFF. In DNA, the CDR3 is TGCGCCAGCAGTCGGAGGGCGGACAATGAGCAGTTCTTC.

The CDR3 here is CASSPPAGKGHTEAFF. The DNA for the CDR3 is TGTGCCAGCTCACCACCGGCAGGAAAGGGTCACACTGAAGCTTTCTTT. The chain uses TRBV18 and TRBJ1-1; D ambiguous. Germline values: CDR1 KGHSH, CDR2 LQKENI. The CDR3 runs to 16 residues. Between the trimmed V and J ends, which lost 0 bases and 3 bases, there was a span of 14 bases.

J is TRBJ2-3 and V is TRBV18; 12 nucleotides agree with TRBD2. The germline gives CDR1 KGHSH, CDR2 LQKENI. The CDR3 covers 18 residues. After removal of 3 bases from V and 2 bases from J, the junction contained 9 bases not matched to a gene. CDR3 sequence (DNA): TGTGCCAGCTCACCTTTCGGGACTAGCGGGTCCGACACAGATACGCAGTATTTT. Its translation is CASSPFGTSGSDTDTQYF.

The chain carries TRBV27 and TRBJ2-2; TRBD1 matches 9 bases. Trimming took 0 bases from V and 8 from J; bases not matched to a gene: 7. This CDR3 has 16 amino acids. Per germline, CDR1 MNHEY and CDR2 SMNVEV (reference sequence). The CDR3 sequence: CASSLSRYGTGGELFF. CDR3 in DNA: TGTGCCAGCAGTTTATCCCGTTACGGGACAGGGGGGGAGCTGTTTTTT.

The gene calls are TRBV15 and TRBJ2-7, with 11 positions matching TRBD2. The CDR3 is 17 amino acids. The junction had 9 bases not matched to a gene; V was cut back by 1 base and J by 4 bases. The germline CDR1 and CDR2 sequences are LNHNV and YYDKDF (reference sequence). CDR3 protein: CATSRGPTSGRDYEQYF. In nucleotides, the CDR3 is TGTGCCACCAGCAGAGGGCCTACTAGCGGGAGAGATTACGAGCAGTACTTC.

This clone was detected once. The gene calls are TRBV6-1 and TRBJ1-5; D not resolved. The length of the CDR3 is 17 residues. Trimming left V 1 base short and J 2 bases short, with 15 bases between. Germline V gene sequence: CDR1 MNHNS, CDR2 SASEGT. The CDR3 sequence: CASSEGGVHTGNQPQHF. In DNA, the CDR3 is TGTGCCAGCAGTGAAGGAGGCGTGCATACTGGCAATCAGCCCCAGCATTTT.

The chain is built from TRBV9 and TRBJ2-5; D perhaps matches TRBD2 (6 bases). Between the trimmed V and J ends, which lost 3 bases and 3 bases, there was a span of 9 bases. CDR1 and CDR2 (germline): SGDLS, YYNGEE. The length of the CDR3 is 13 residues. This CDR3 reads CASSAVAEETQYF. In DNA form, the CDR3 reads TGTGCCAGCAGCGCCGTAGCGGAAGAGACCCAGTACTTC.

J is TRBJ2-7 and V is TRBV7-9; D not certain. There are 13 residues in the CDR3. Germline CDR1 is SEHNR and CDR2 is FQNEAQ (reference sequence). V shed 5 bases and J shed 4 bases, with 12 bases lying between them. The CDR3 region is CASSPPEVYEQYF. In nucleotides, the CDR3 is TGTGCCAGCAGCCCCCCCGAGGTTTACGAGCAGTACTTC.

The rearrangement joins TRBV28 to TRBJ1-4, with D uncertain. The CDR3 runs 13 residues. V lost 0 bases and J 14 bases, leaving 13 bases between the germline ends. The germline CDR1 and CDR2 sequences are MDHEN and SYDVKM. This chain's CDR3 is CASSLCLVNGLFF. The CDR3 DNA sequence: TGTGCCAGCAGTTTATGCCTAGTTAACGGGCTGTTTTTT.

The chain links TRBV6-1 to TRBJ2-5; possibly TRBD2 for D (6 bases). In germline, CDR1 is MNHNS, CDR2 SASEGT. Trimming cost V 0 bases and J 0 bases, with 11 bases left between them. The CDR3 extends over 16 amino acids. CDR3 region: CASSEAGLLYQETQYF. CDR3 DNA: TGTGCCAGCAGTGAAGCGGGACTTTTGTACCAAGAGACCCAGTACTTC.

CDR3 region: CASSLGSPHGNTIYF. CDR3 bases: TGTGCCAGCAGTTTAGGGTCTCCGCACGGAAACACCATATATTTT. The rearrangement uses TRBV28 and TRBJ1-3; D uncertain. Between the trimmed V and J ends, which lost 2 bases and 4 bases, there was a span of 12 bases. The CDR3 runs to 15 residues. Germline V gene sequence: CDR1 MDHEN, CDR2 SYDVKM.

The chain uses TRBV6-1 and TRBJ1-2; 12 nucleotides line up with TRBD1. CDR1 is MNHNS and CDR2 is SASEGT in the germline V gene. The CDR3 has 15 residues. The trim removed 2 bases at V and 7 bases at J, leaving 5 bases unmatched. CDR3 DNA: TGTGCCAGCAGTGAAAGGGACAGGGGGCGGGTTGGCTACACCTTC. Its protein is CASSERDRGRVGYTF.

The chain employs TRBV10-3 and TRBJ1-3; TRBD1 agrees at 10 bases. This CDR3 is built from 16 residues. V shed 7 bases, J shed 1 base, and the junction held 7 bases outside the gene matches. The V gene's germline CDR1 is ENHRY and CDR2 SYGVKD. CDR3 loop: CAIKRDRGASGNTIYF. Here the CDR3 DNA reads TGTGCCATCAAAAGGGACAGGGGAGCTTCTGGAAACACCATATATTTT.

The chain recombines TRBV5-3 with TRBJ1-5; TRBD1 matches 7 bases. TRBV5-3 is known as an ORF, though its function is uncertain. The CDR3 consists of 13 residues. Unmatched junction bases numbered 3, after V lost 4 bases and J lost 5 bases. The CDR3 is CARSDREYQPQHF. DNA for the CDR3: TGTGCCAGAAGCGACAGGGAATATCAGCCCCAGCATTTT.

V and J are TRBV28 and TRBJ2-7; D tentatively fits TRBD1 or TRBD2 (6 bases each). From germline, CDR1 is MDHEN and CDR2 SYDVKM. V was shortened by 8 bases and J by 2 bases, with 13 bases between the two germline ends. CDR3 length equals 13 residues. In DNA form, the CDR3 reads TGTGCCAGCGGAGGGACATACGCCTACGAGCAGTACTTC. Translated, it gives CASGGTYAYEQYF. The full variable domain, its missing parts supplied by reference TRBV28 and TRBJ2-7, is DVKVTQSSRYLVKRTGEKVFLECVQDMDHENMFWYRQDPGLGLRLIYFSYDVKMKEKGDIPEGYSVSREKKERFSLILESASTNQTSMYLCASGGTYAYEQYFGPGTRLTVT.